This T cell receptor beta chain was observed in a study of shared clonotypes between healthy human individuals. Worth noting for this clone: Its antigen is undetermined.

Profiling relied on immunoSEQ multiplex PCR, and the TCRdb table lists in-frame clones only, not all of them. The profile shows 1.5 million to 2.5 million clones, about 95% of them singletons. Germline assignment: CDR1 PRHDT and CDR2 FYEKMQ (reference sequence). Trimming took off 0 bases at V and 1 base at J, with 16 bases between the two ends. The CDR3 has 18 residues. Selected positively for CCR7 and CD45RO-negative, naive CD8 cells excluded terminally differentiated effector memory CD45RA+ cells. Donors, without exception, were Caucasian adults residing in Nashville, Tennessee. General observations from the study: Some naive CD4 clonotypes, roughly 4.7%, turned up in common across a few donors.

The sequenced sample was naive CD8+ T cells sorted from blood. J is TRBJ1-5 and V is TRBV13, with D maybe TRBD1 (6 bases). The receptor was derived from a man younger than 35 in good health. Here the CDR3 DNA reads TGTGCCAGCAGCTTAGGATGGCAGGAAGGGGGGAGCAATCAGCCCCAGCATTTT. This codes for CASSLGWQEGGSNQPQHF.